These 23 T cell receptor beta chains were all obtained from the same sample, sequenced in a study of blood T cell repertoires in COVID-19. Assay: immunoSEQ multiplex PCR; the TCRdb copy retains only in-frame clones and omits some. Here the sample spans about 300,000 clones, 89% being singletons. Sequencing input: peripheral blood. These receptor sequences come from a woman in her thirties with COVID-19, enrolled during active disease.

The chain couples TRBV27 to TRBJ2-3; TRBD1 might be the D (6 bases). Trimming took 3 bases from V and 0 from J, leaving 13 bases between them. CDR3 size: 16 residues. In germline, CDR1 is MNHEY, CDR2 SMNVEV (reference sequence). CDR3 coding DNA: TGTGCCAGCAGTTTCAGTTGGGGGCGCAGCACAGATACGCAGTATTTT. It is translated as CASSFSWGRSTDTQYF.

This clone was counted only a few times. The J gene is TRBJ1-2, the V gene TRBV4-2; D unresolved. V lost 4 bases and J 6 bases, leaving 12 bases between the germline ends. This CDR3 region has 13 residues. CDR1 is LGHNA, CDR2 YNFKEQ, per germline. Here the CDR3 DNA reads TGTGCCAGCAGCCGGGGAGGGCCGAATGGCTACACCTTC. It is translated as CASSRGGPNGYTF.

The V and J genes are TRBV7-8 and TRBJ2-1; 8 nucleotides line up with TRBD1. From germline, CDR1 is SGHVS and CDR2 FQNEAQ. Trimming cost V 5 bases and J 7 bases; bases outside gene matches: 16. CDR3 length: 17 residues. CDR3 sequence (DNA): TGTGCCAGCAGCCCCCTTCGCGGGACAGGAAGGGGGAATGAGCAGTTCTTC. Translation: CASSPLRGTGRGNEQFF.

The chain has TRBV19 and TRBJ1-4; 10 nucleotides agree with TRBD1. J lost 7 bases, V lost 3 bases, and 8 bases had no gene match. Per germline, CDR1 LNHDA and CDR2 SQIVND (reference sequence). The CDR3 has 16 residues. This CDR3 is CASSMTGGDVFEKLFF. In DNA, the CDR3 is TGTGCCAGTAGTATGACAGGGGGCGACGTTTTTGAAAAACTGTTTTTT.

This sequence joins TRBV19 and TRBJ1-3; TRBD1 aligns across 7 bases. CDR1 LNHDA and CDR2 SQIVND come from the germline V gene (reference sequence). The CDR3 runs to 16 residues. V lost 4 bases, J lost 6 bases, and 12 bases stayed unmatched. Here the CDR3 DNA reads TGTGCCAGTAGTAACCTAAGGACAGGTCGAGAAAACACCATATATTTT. Its protein is CASSNLRTGRENTIYF.

V usage is TRBV5-5 and J usage is TRBJ1-2; 10 bases agree with TRBD1. The V gene end was trimmed by 0 bases and the J gene end by 0 bases; junction bases not matched to a gene: 8. Per the germline V gene, CDR1 is SGHKS and CDR2 is YYEKEE (reference sequence). CDR3 length equals 18 residues. As DNA, the CDR3 is TGTGCCAGCAGCTTGGGGGACAGGGGTATTCTGCCTAACTATGGCTACACCTTC. Protein sequence: CASSLGDRGILPNYGYTF.

V and J are TRBV4-2 and TRBJ2-2; maybe TRBD1 (6 bases). V was cut by 4 bases and J by 5 bases, with 11 bases left in between. The germline CDR1 and CDR2 sequences are LGHNA and YNFKEQ. CDR3 length equals 14 residues. The CDR3 protein is CASSPHRDTGELFF. The DNA for the CDR3 is TGTGCCAGCAGCCCGCACAGGGATACCGGGGAGCTGTTTTTT.

The chain has TRBV6-6 and TRBJ1-1; D is unclear. Germline V lookup: CDR1 MNHNY, CDR2 SVGAGI (reference sequence). V lost 5 bases and J lost 1, with 11 bases in between. The CDR3 has 14 residues. Here the CDR3 reads CASSNTDTNTEAFF. In DNA, the CDR3 is TGTGCCAGCAGTAATACAGATACGAACACTGAAGCTTTCTTT.

The chain joins TRBV5-1 to TRBJ1-4; 7 nucleotides agree with TRBD1. Germline trimming cut 0 bases from V and 6 bases from J; bases unmatched to any gene: 8. The CDR3 consists of 16 residues. Germline values: CDR1 SGHRS, CDR2 YFSETQ. The DNA of the CDR3 is TGCGCCAGCAGCTTGGCCCGAGGGGGCGGAGATGAAAAACTGTTTTTT. It specifies CASSLARGGGDEKLFF. Complete variable domain (other parts from reference TRBV5-1 and TRBJ1-4): KAGVTQTPRYLIKTRGQQVTLSCSPISGHRSVSWYQQTPGQGLQFLFEYFSETQRNKGNFPGRFSGRQFSNSRSEMNVSTLELGDSALYLCASSLARGGGDEKLFFGSGTQLSVL.

The rearrangement joins TRBV3-1 (or the pseudogene TRBV3-2) to TRBJ1-1; a possible D gene is TRBD1 (6 bases). The CDR3 has 15 amino acids. Germline V gene sequence: CDR1 LGHDT, CDR2 YNNKEL (reference sequence). V was shortened by 4 bases and J by 0 bases, with 12 bases between the two germline ends. The CDR3 reads CASSRRDTMNTEAFF. The CDR3 DNA sequence: TGTGCCAGCAGCCGAAGGGACACCATGAACACTGAAGCTTTCTTT.

The J gene is TRBJ1-2, the V gene TRBV24-1, with D possibly matching TRBD1 (5 bases). Germline V gene sequence: CDR1 KGHDR, CDR2 SFDVKD. CDR3 length: 12 amino acids. Here the CDR3 reads CAAGGANYGYTF. DNA for the CDR3: TGTGCTGCCGGGGGAGCTAACTATGGCTACACCTTC.

This chain uses TRBV5-1 with TRBJ1-1; TRBD1 agrees at 9 bases. The V gene end was trimmed by 3 bases and the J gene end by 0 bases; junction bases not matched to a gene: 12. The germline V gene encodes CDR1 SGHRS and CDR2 YFSETQ. CDR3 length equals 18 residues. CDR3 in amino acids: CASSWRWTGEGVNTEAFF. CDR3 nucleotides: TGCGCCAGCAGCTGGCGCTGGACAGGGGAAGGAGTGAACACTGAAGCTTTCTTT.

The chain recombines TRBV28 with TRBJ1-3, with a possible D match to TRBD1 (5 bases). Trimming pared 6 bases from V and 2 bases from J, leaving 14 bases between. Germline CDR1 and CDR2: MDHEN and SYDVKM. This CDR3 comprises 15 residues. The CDR3 here is CASRRGGTAGNTIYF. The CDR3 nucleotides are TGTGCCAGCAGACGGGGGGGGACGGCTGGAAACACCATATATTTT.

This chain uses TRBV4-1 with TRBJ1-3, with TRBD1 matching over 8 bases. J lost 0 bases, V lost 1 base, and 5 bases had no gene match. Germline assignment: CDR1 MGHRA and CDR2 YSYEKL. The CDR3 sequence is 17 residues long. CDR3 nucleotide sequence: TGCGCCAGCAGCCAAGGGGGGACAGGCGCCTCTGGAAACACCATATATTTT. It specifies CASSQGGTGASGNTIYF.

This chain connects TRBV10-3 to TRBJ2-2, with TRBD1 matching 7 bases. The CDR3 spans 13 residues. V shed 6 bases and J 3 bases; nucleotides not matched to a gene: 1. Germline-derived CDR1 and CDR2 are ENHRY and SYGVKD. As DNA, the CDR3 is TGTGCCATCAGCGACAGGGACACCGGGGAGCTGTTTTTT. Translating gives CAISDRDTGELFF.

The chain employs TRBV11-2 and TRBJ2-4, with D unclear. Trimming cost V 3 bases and J 3 bases, with 12 bases left between them. This CDR3 contains 15 residues. The germline V gene has CDR1 SGHAT and CDR2 FQNNGV. The CDR3 reads CASSFFSTGKNIQYF. DNA of the CDR3: TGTGCCAGCAGCTTTTTTTCTACGGGCAAAAACATTCAGTACTTC.

This clone was recorded many times. The rearrangement links TRBV27 to TRBJ1-1; TRBD1 matches at 10 bases. The V gene end was trimmed by 6 bases and the J gene end by 4 bases; junction bases not matched to a gene: 14. The CDR3 consists of 17 residues. CDR1 and CDR2 from the germline V gene are MNHEY and SMNVEV (reference sequence). In DNA, the CDR3 is TGTGCCAGCAGGCTGTCCGGGACAGGGGCCCAACTCACTGAAGCTTTCTTT. Translation: CASRLSGTGAQLTEAFF.

The J gene is TRBJ2-3, the V gene TRBV15; 9 nucleotides line up with TRBD2. J lost 2 bases, V lost 1 base, and 7 bases had no gene match. The CDR3 totals 17 residues. Per the germline V gene, CDR1 is LNHNV and CDR2 is YYDKDF (reference sequence). The CDR3 DNA reads TGTGCCACCAGCAGAGGTCGGGCGGGGGGGTCCACAGATACGCAGTATTTT. This codes for CATSRGRAGGSTDTQYF.

This chain links TRBV18 with TRBJ2-3; D is unclear. The CDR3 is 12 amino acids. CDR1 and CDR2 (germline): KGHSH, LQKENI. V lost 5 bases and J 4 bases, leaving 7 bases between the germline ends. The CDR3 sequence is CASSLISDTQYF. DNA of the CDR3: TGTGCCAGCTCATTAATATCAGATACGCAGTATTTT.

The chain employs TRBV5-5 and TRBJ2-6; D is unresolved. V was trimmed by 4 bases and J by 3 bases, leaving 14 bases between them. Germline assignment: CDR1 SGHKS and CDR2 YYEKEE (reference sequence). The CDR3 length is 16 residues. The CDR3 is CASSLLTPGGANVLTF. The CDR3 region has the DNA TGTGCCAGCAGCCTACTGACACCCGGTGGGGCCAACGTCCTGACTTTC.

The rearrangement links TRBV6-5 to TRBJ2-7, with 7 bases aligning to TRBD1. The V gene end was trimmed by 6 bases and the J gene end by 3 bases; junction bases not matched to a gene: 5. This CDR3 contains 13 residues. Germline V gives CDR1 MNHEY, CDR2 SVGAGI. The chain's CDR3 is CASRLRDSYEQYF. The CDR3 nucleotides read TGTGCCAGCAGGCTTCGGGACAGCTACGAGCAGTACTTC.

This chain joins TRBV11-2 and TRBJ1-1, with unresolved D. CDR1 and CDR2 from the germline V gene are SGHAT and FQNNGV. This CDR3 has 13 amino acids. V dropped 5 bases and J dropped 0 bases, with 7 bases sitting between them. The chain's CDR3 is CASSPRVNTEAFF. CDR3 nucleotide sequence: TGTGCCAGCAGCCCTCGGGTGAACACTGAAGCTTTCTTT.

The chain carries TRBV7-9 and TRBJ2-7, with a weak D call TRBD2 (5 bases). This CDR3 region has 13 residues. Germline lookup yields CDR1 SEHNR and CDR2 FQNEAQ (reference sequence). The germline V and J ends were trimmed by 1 base and 3 bases, with 7 bases remaining between them. The CDR3 sequence is CASSLGGIYEQYV. The CDR3 nucleotides read TGTGCCAGCAGCTTAGGAGGGATCTACGAGCAGTACGTC.